These 8 T cell receptor beta chains originate from one sample sequenced in a study of T cell changes during pregnancy in multiple sclerosis (dated 2019 in TCRdb). Receptor libraries were prepared by the immunoSEQ multiplex PCR assay. TCRdb carries this immuneACCESS record with in-frame sequences only. Its versions omit some clonotypes, under half of them owing to an unresolved V gene in the studies checked, with the rest unexplained. The sample table records over 30,000 clones; approximately 90% of these occur just once. 3.5% of the sample rests with the top ten. The starting material was CD8+ T cells from peripheral blood mononuclear cells, obtained in the third trimester of pregnancy. The receptors were sampled from a female donor with multiple sclerosis, enrolled in a pregnancy study.

The rearrangement uses TRBV18 and TRBJ2-6; TRBD1 matches at 9 bases. This CDR3 comprises 18 residues. CDR1 and CDR2 from the germline V gene are KGHSH and LQKENI. Trimming took 3 bases from V and 0 from J; bases not matched to a gene: 6. The CDR3, as DNA: TGTGCCAGCTCACCCCGACAGGGGGGGGGCTCTGGGGCCAACGTCCTGACTTTC. Translating gives CASSPRQGGGSGANVLTF. The entire variable domain, with the rest obtained from reference TRBV18 and TRBJ2-6, is as follows: NAGVMQNPRHLVRRRGQEARLRCSPMKGHSHVYWYRQLPEEGLKFMVYLQKENIIDESGMPKERFSAEFPKEGPSILRIQQVVRGDSAAYFCASSPRQGGGSGANVLTFGAGSRLTVL.

The CDR3 here is CASSETANQETQYF. The CDR3 region has the DNA TGTGCCAGCAGCGAGACAGCGAACCAAGAGACCCAGTACTTC. The J gene is TRBJ2-5, the V gene TRBV9; TRBD1 is a possible D gene (5 bases). Trimming took off 3 bases at V and 0 bases at J, with 9 bases between the two ends. This CDR3 has 14 amino acids. Germline V lookup: CDR1 SGDLS, CDR2 YYNGEE.

This clone was counted only a few times. The CDR3 loop reads CASSPGGEAFF. The CDR3 DNA reads TGTGCCAGCAGCCCGGGGGGGGAAGCTTTCTTT. The chain employs TRBV5-4 and TRBJ1-1, with D perhaps TRBD1 (5 bases). V lost 4 bases to trimming and J lost 8 bases, with 9 bases between them. The CDR3 is made up of 11 amino acids. Per germline, CDR1 SGHNT and CDR2 YYREEE (reference sequence).

The chain employs TRBV4-1 and TRBJ2-2; TRBD1 matches 9 bases. The CDR3 totals 14 residues. CDR1 and CDR2 from the germline V gene are MGHRA and YSYEKL. Trimming at V came to 7 bases and at J to 6 bases, leaving 6 bases not matched to a gene. CDR3 DNA: TGCGCCAGCACGCCGGGACAGGGTCCCGGGGAGCTGTTTTTT. Amino acids: CASTPGQGPGELFF.

CDR3 DNA sequence: TGTGCCACGAGACTAGCGGGGGGGCCAGATACGCAGTATTTT. Residues: CATRLAGGPDTQYF. The rearrangement uses TRBV2 and TRBJ2-3; 14 bases map to TRBD2. The V gene's germline CDR1 is SNHLY and CDR2 FYNNEI. The CDR3 is 14 residues long. V trimming: 10 bases; J trimming: 4 bases; junction bases outside the gene matches: 4.

This chain joins TRBV9 and TRBJ1-1; D not certain. V was shortened by 1 base and J by 1 base, with 8 bases between the two germline ends. Germline CDR1 is SGDLS and CDR2 is YYNGEE. This CDR3 has 14 amino acids. The CDR3 loop is CASSVSLPNTEAFF. For the CDR3, the DNA is TGTGCCAGCAGCGTAAGCCTGCCGAACACTGAAGCTTTCTTT.

This clone has a single count. The rearrangement uses TRBV9 and TRBJ2-3, with 13 bases identical to TRBD2. This CDR3 has 16 residues. With 6 bases clipped from V and 10 bases from J, the junction kept 14 bases outside the gene matches. Germline V CDR1 and CDR2: SGDLS, YYNGEE. In DNA, the CDR3 is TGTGCCAGCACCCCGGGGGGACTAGCGGGGTTCGTTGCGCAGTATTTT. Protein sequence: CASTPGGLAGFVAQYF.

The rearrangement links TRBV14 to TRBJ1-5; 9 bases line up with TRBD1. From germline, CDR1 is SGHDN and CDR2 FVKESK. The trim removed 1 base at V and 11 bases at J, leaving 24 bases unmatched. This CDR3 spans 20 amino acids. The CDR3 region is CASSQGNTLSGTGPSSTQHF. CDR3 nucleotides: TGTGCCAGCAGCCAAGGTAACACTTTGAGCGGGACAGGGCCTTCTTCAACCCAGCATTTT. Combining the CDR3 with reference TRBV14 and TRBJ1-5 gives the whole variable domain EAGVTQFPSHSVIEKGQTVTLRCDPISGHDNLYWYRRVMGKEIKFLLHFVKESKQDESGMPNNRFLAERTGGTYSTLKVQPAELEDSGVYFCASSQGNTLSGTGPSSTQHFGDGTRLSIL.